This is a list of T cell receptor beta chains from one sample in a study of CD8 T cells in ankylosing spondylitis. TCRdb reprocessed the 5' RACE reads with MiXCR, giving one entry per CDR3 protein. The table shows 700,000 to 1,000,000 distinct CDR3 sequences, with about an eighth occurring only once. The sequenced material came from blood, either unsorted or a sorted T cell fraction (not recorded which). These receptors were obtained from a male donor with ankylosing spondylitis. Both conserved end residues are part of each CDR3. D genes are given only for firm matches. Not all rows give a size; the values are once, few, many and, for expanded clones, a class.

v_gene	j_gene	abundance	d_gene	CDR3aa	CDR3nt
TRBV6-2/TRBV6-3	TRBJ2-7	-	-	CASSYTLYEQYF	TGTGCCAGCAGTTATACCCTTTACGAGCAGTACTTC
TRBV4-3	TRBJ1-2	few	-	CASSRRVDVPGDYGYTF	TGCGCCAGCAGCCGACGTGTCGACGTCCCGGGCGACTATGGCTACACCTTC
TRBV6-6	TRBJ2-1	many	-	CASTPDSYNEQFF	TGTGCCAGCACACCTGACTCCTACAATGAGCAGTTCTTC
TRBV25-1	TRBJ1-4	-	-	CASRRQTNEKLFF	TGTGCCAGCAGACGGCAAACTAATGAAAAACTGTTTTTT
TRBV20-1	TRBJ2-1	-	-	CSALGGGVGEQFF	TGCAGTGCTCTAGGTGGGGGAGTGGGTGAGCAGTTCTTC
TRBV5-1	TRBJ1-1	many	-	CASSPDPMNTEAFF	TGCGCCAGCAGCCCGGACCCCATGAACACTGAAGCTTTCTTT
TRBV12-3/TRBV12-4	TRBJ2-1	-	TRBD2	CASSPSGRALGGEQFF	TGTGCCAGCAGTCCTAGCGGGAGGGCCTTAGGGGGTGAGCAGTTCTTC
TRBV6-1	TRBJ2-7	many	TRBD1	CASSPGQGAGEQYF	TGTGCCAGCAGTCCAGGACAGGGGGCTGGAGAGCAGTACTTC
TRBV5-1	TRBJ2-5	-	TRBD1	CASSLQGQGAKTQYF	TGCGCCAGCAGCTTGCAGGGACAGGGGGCGAAGACCCAGTACTTC
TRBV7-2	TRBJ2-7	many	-	CASSPQGQRKYEQYF	TGTGCCAGCAGCCCCCAGGGTCAGCGGAAGTACGAGCAGTACTTC
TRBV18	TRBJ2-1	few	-	CASSPPNQEGEQFF	TGTGCCAGCTCACCACCGAACCAAGAGGGTGAGCAGTTCTTC
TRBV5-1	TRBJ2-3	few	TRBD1	CASSPDRAHTQYF	TGCGCCAGCAGCCCCGACAGGGCCCATACGCAGTATTTT
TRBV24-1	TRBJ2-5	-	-	CATSDVGFYF	TGTGCCACCAGTGATGTGGGGTTCTACTTC
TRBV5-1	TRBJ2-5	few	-	CASSLVTGPGETQYF	TGCGCCAGCAGCTTGGTCACGGGGCCCGGGGAGACCCAGTACTTC
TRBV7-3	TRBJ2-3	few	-	CASSLMQADTQYF	TGTGCCAGCAGCTTAATGCAAGCAGATACGCAGTATTTT
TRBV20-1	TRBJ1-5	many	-	CSAGSASQPQHF	TGCAGTGCGGGCTCAGCCAGCCAGCCCCAGCATTTT
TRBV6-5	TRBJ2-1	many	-	CASSYKQRSSYNEQFF	TGTGCCAGCAGTTACAAACAGAGGAGCTCCTACAATGAGCAGTTCTTC
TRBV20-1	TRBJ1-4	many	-	CSARVFSTNEKLFF	TGCAGTGCTAGAGTGTTCTCAACTAATGAAAAACTGTTTTTT
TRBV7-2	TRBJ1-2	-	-	CASSLGGSTYGYTF	TGTGCCAGCAGCTTAGGCGGGAGTACCTATGGCTACACCTTC
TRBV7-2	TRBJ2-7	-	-	CASSLERFYEQYF	TGTGCCAGCAGCTTAGAACGATTCTACGAGCAGTACTTC
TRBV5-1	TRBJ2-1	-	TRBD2	CASSSGTSGRNEQFF	TGCGCCAGCAGCTCTGGGACTAGCGGGAGGAATGAGCAGTTCTTC
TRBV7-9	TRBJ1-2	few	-	CASTGPSRTDYGYTF	TGTGCCAGCACCGGCCCCTCACGAACGGACTATGGCTACACCTTC
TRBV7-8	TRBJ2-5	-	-	CASSLANWDQETQYF	TGTGCCAGCAGCTTAGCGAACTGGGACCAAGAGACCCAGTACTTC
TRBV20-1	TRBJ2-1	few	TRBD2	CSAPGVAGGTYNEQFF	TGCAGTGCCCCGGGGGTAGCGGGGGGCACCTACAATGAGCAGTTCTTC
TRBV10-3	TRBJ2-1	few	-	CAISGPGLQSFF	TGTGCCATCAGTGGACCGGGGCTCCAGTCGTTCTTC
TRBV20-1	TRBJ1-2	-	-	CSARDRIYGAYGYTF	TGCAGTGCTAGAGACAGGATATATGGGGCCTATGGCTACACCTTC
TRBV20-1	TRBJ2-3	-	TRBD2	CSAKGLAGENTQYF	TGCAGTGCGAAGGGACTAGCGGGAGAGAATACGCAGTATTTT
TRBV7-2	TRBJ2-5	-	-	CASSRRGDGGLGETQYF	TGTGCCAGCAGCCGCCGGGGGGATGGGGGCCTCGGAGAGACCCAGTACTTC
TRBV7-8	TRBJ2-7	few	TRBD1	CASSTSTGAYEQYF	TGTGCCAGCAGCACTTCGACAGGGGCCTACGAGCAGTACTTC
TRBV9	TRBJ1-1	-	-	CASSVGVVHNTEAFF	TGTGCCAGCAGCGTAGGTGTTGTTCACAACACTGAAGCTTTCTTT
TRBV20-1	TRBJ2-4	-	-	CSAEGEVGAKNIQYF	TGCAGTGCTGAGGGAGAGGTGGGCGCCAAAAACATTCAGTACTTC
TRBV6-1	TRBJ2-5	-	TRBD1	CASSPLGQALGTQYF	TGTGCCAGCAGCCCGCTAGGACAGGCGTTGGGTACCCAGTACTTC
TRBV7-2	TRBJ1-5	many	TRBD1	CASSPPGQGWNQPQHF	TGTGCCAGCAGCCCACCTGGACAGGGATGGAATCAGCCCCAGCATTTT
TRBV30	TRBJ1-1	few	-	CAWSSKGGGYTEAFF	TGTGCCTGGAGCTCCAAAGGGGGTGGGTACACTGAAGCTTTCTTT
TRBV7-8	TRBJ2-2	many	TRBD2	CASSTRWGGDTGELFF	TGTGCCAGCAGCACCCGCTGGGGGGGGGACACCGGGGAGCTGTTTTTT
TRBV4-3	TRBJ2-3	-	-	CASSQDSNTDTQYF	TGCGCCAGCAGCCAAGATAGCAACACAGATACGCAGTATTTT
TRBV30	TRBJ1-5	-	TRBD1	CAWNRDRRSQPQHF	TGTGCCTGGAACAGGGACAGACGAAGTCAGCCCCAGCATTTT
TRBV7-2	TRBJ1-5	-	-	CASSYQGYSQPQHF	TGTGCCAGCAGCTACCAGGGGTATAGTCAGCCCCAGCATTTT
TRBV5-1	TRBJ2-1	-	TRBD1	CASSFGTANRYNEQFF	TGCGCCAGCAGCTTTGGGACAGCCAATAGATACAATGAGCAGTTCTTC
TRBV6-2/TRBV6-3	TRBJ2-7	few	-	CASSYVSSYEQYF	TGTGCCAGCAGTTACGTGAGCTCCTACGAGCAGTACTTC